This TCR beta chain was observed in a study of shared clonotypes between healthy human individuals. This clone qualifies as medium-sized. Ten immunoSEQ deep assay plates were used by the authors to sequence unsorted PBMC DNA. Authors' processing steps: ImmunoSEQ yielded junction-only sequences lacking quality scores, so filtering differed. Clones were read by immunoSEQ multiplex PCR, and TCRdb kept only the in-frame ones, dropping some. V and J calls and clone size are copied from that table; D and trimming were computed from the DNA. The sample contains some 96,000 clones, about 45% of which appear only once. In unsorted samples, genomic DNA was obtained using 94 million or so PBMCs. The CDR3 length is 12 residues. CDR1 is MDHEN and CDR2 is SYDVKM in the germline V gene. V lost 3 bases, J lost 9 bases, and 9 bases lay in between.

Sequenced: PBMCs. This receptor was identified in a woman between 40 and 55 years old in good health. Some clones in this sample may be carry-over from other donors' samples. J is TRBJ1-5 and V is TRBV28; D gene unclear. The CDR3 here is CASSFSLGPQHF. Written as DNA, the CDR3 is TGTGCCAGCAGTTTTTCTCTAGGGCCCCAGCATTTT.